The sequence of this TCR beta chain was determined in a study of CD8 T cells in ankylosing spondylitis (dated by TCRdb to the late 2010s). In terms of the full investigation: To find TCR variants linked to disease, the study profiled T cell receptor beta repertoires in ankylosing spondylitis patients and healthy donors. Peripheral blood was sampled, and synovial fluid was also collected from ankylosing spondylitis patients. The full study cohort was made up of approximately 24 ankylosing spondylitis patients and 108 healthy donors.

Study-wide conclusions, independent of this receptor: According to the report, matched synovial fluid samples from ankylosing spondylitis patients were significantly enriched for the disease-linked clones. Blood from ankylosing spondylitis patients appeared to be characterized by a TCR beta motif composed of roughly 8 highly homologous amino acid variants. Some motif variants had previously been reported in the synovial fluid and blood of reactive arthritis patients, which suggests shared mechanisms of disease initiation. The disease-linked clones had a CD8+ phenotype and were found at relatively low frequencies in peripheral blood.

The cysteine opens and the phenylalanine closes a CDR3 of 16 amino acids. Solely the CDR3 DNA is kept, with 48 bases framed from the first base. The germline V gene sets CDR1 to SGHDT and CDR2 to YYEEEE. V is pared back by 6 bases and J by 1 base, with 14 bases lying between the germline termini. A note on this clonotype: The antigen it recognizes is unknown. Base qualities are not at hand, and no much larger clone is one base apart.

Instrument on record: Illumina HiSeq 2500. Quantitative 5'-RACE with molecular barcodes was used to prepare TCR beta libraries. Per the source publication's procedure: To identify disease-linked TCR variants, a new computational method was used, one built on a probabilistic model of VDJ rearrangement. In-frame beta chains were kept once TCRdb had trimmed the public reads at Q25 with fastp and called clones with MiXCR. CDR3 protein duplicates are merged, each entry listing the most common genes and DNA. The authors' filters were not applied to this entry. The sample table lists about 540,000 distinct CDR3 sequences, approximately 12% of them with a count of one. The ten largest clones add up to about 6.5% of the sample.

The chain is encoded by TRBV5-6 joined to TRBJ2-6; the D gene identity is not certain. The clonotype was recovered from a male donor with ankylosing spondylitis. Sequenced input: blood, either unsorted or a sorted T cell fraction (not recorded which). The nucleotides are TGTGCCAGCACCCTCATTCGGCTTTCTGGGGCCAACGTCCTGACTTTC. This codes for CASTLIRLSGANVLTF.